This T cell receptor (beta chain) was sequenced for a study of cytomegalovirus exposure and HLA in healthy donors. The donors were in the approximately 130-subject validation cohort; that cohort was separate from the roughly 700-subject first cohort. This clone was seen just once. This CDR3 contains 15 residues. With 5 bases removed from V and 0 bases from J, the gap between germline ends came to 13 bases. From germline, CDR1 is PRHDT and CDR2 FYEKMQ (reference sequence). Produced via immunoSEQ multiplex PCR; TCRdb's table is partial and in-frame only. This table has about 160,000 clones, 86% appearing once.

The chain links TRBV13 to TRBJ1-1; possibly TRBD1 for D (5 bases). Sequencing was carried out using PBMCs. This clonotype originated in a woman aged 25 to 39 in good health and CMV-seronegative. CDR3 residues: CASSLGTLMNTEAFF. The CDR3 nucleotides read TGTGCCAGCAGCCTCGGGACTCTCATGAACACTGAAGCTTTCTTT.